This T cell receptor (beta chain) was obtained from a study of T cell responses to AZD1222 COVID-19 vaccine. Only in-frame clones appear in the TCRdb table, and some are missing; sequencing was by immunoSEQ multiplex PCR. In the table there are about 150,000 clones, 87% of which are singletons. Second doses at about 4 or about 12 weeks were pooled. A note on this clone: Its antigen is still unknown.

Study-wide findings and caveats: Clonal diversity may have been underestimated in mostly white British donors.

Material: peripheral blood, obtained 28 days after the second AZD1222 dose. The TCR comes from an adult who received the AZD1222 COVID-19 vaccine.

The CDR3, as DNA: TGTGCCAGCATAACAGGGGGCGAAGTGGGGAACACTGAAGCTTTCTTT. Amino acids: CASITGGEVGNTEAFF. J is TRBJ1-1 and V is TRBV5-4, with 9 bases that match TRBD1. This CDR3 contains 16 residues. CDR1 is SGHNT, CDR2 YYREEE, per germline (reference sequence). Losses at the gene ends were 6 bases for V and 1 base for J; bases not matched to a gene: 10. Based on the CDR3 plus reference TRBV5-4 and TRBJ1-1, the full variable domain is ETGVTQSPTHLIKTRGQQVTLRCSSQSGHNTVSWYQQALGQGPQFIFQYYREEENGRGNFPPRFSGLQFPNYSSELNVNALELDDSALYLCASITGGEVGNTEAFFGQGTRLTVV.